Described below is a single T cell receptor beta chain sequence and its context. Its antigen remains undetermined. No quality values exist for individual bases; no much larger clone is one base distant. Reading from cysteine to phenylalanine, the CDR3 counts 17 amino acids. CDR3 DNA is the only sequence kept; it has 51 bases, read in frame from the first base. The germline V end is reduced by 5 bases and the J end by 0 bases; junction bases left unmatched: 9. Via the germline V gene, CDR1 is SGHTA and CDR2 FQGNSA. The sample originates from a study of identical twins (dated by TCRdb to the mid-2010s). Turning to the overall study: TCR alpha and beta repertoires from monozygotic twins, unrelated adults of various ages and cord blood were deep-sequenced to test whether fetal clonotypes persist. Replicate twin experiments were performed at different times using different library preparation protocols to rule out contamination. The full study reports these points: In monozygotic twins, out-of-frame TCR alpha sharing was systematically underestimated by recombination models, although the models agreed with sharing between unrelated individuals. Excess twin sharing in beta out-of-frame sequences was weaker because fewer shared sequences lowered the signal-to-noise ratio. Abundant cord blood beta clonotypes had fewer insertions, young adult naive repertoires showed a similar but weaker trend, and memory repertoires showed no such trend. Zero-insertion analyses could be partly confounded by invariant T cells such as MAIT and iNKT, though diverse VJ usage argued against such confounding for most clonotypes. Compared with coincidental sharing between unrelated individuals, out-of-frame TCR alpha sequences shared between twins had an excess of sequences with low generation probability. Conclusions relied on cross-sectional statistical analysis, since the same donors could not be followed over many years.

Library prep was done by 5' RACE. Instrument on record: Illumina HiSeq 2000. Template switching added a universal primer binding site, and the final cDNA carried a unique molecular identifier that allowed TCR cDNA molecules to be counted accurately. Specific primers in the conserved constant-segment region were used to synthesize first-strand cDNA for TCR alpha and beta chains. To control for contamination, every cDNA library was double barcoded, receiving both a SMART-Mk sample barcode and Illumina barcodes. Two successive PCR steps introduced TruSeq adapter sequences along with Illumina sample barcodes. Sequencing of the TCR alpha and beta cDNA libraries was done on the Illumina HiSeq platform using custom primers. As for the authors' bioinformatics: MiGEC processed the raw reads to extract unique molecular identifiers, while MiXCR was used to determine the CDR3 positions. Recombination models were inferred per individual with the repgenHMM and IGoR tools using an EM algorithm. Shared clonotype analysis was performed with the tcR package in R, normalizing sharing by the product of cloneset sizes. Out-of-frame nonproductive sequences were analyzed to study raw recombination free of thymic and clonal selection effects. TCRdb's own reprocessing of the public reads used fastp at Q25 and MiXCR and kept productive beta chains. Here each entry gathers all rows of one CDR3 protein and keeps the most common genes and DNA. These V and J calls originate from TCRdb's pipeline instead of the authors' own analysis. This sample is represented by 570,000 or so distinct CDR3 sequences; 9.6% of them were singletons. The ten most abundant clones make up 2.5% to 3% of the sample.

Every donor in the study was a healthy Caucasian. The twin cohort consisted of three pairs of female monozygotic twins, all aged about 18 to 29 years. Peripheral blood mononuclear cells were used as the source from which RNA for TCR libraries was isolated. These data also featured in a second study, about yellow fever vaccine responses in identical twins. The second study reports: According to the authors, the vaccine-induced T cell response in identical twins seemed to be partly convergent and partly specific to each individual. In the study, vaccine-responding T cell clones were precisely tracked in identical twins.

The receptor comes from a woman younger than 30 in good health. The sequence is built from TRBV7-2 and TRBJ2-2, with 7 bases in between that match TRBD2. Sequenced sample: PBMCs. The DNA sequence is as follows: TGTGCCAGCAGCCCTCTTGGCGGGAGACCGAACACCGGGGAGCTGTTTTTT. It translates as CASSPLGGRPNTGELFF.